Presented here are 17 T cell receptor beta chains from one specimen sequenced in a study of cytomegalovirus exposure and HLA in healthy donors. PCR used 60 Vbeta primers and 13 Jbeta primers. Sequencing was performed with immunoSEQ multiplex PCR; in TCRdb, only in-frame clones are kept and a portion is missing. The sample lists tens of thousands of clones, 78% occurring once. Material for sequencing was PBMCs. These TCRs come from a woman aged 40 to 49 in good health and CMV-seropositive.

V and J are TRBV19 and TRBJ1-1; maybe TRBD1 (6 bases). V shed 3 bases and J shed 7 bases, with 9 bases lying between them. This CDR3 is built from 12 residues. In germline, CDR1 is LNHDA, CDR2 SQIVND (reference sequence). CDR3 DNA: TGTGCCAGTAGTATCCAGGGGAATGAAGCTTTCTTT. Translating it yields CASSIQGNEAFF.

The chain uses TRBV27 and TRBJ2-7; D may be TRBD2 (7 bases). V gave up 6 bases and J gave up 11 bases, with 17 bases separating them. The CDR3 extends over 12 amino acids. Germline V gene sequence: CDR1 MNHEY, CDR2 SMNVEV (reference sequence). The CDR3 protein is CASSLWGGGEYF. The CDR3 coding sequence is TGTGCCAGCAGCCTGTGGGGGGGCGGGGAGTACTTC.

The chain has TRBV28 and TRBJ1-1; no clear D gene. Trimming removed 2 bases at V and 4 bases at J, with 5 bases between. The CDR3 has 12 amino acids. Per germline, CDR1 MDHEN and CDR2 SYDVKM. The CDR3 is CASSLIATEAFF. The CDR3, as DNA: TGTGCCAGCAGTTTAATAGCCACTGAAGCTTTCTTT.

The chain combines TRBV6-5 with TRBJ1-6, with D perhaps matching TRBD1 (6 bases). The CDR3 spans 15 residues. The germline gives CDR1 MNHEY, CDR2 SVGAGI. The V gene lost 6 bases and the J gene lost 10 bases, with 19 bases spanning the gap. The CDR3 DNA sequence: TGTGCCAGCAGATGGGGGCCTCGACAGGCATCACCCCTCCACTTT. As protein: CASRWGPRQASPLHF.

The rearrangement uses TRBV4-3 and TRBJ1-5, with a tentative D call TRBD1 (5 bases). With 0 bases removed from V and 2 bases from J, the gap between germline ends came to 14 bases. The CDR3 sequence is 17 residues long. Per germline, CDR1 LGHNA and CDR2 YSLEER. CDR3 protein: CASSQDSTGGGNQPQHF. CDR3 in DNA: TGCGCCAGCAGCCAAGATAGTACAGGAGGGGGCAATCAGCCCCAGCATTTT.

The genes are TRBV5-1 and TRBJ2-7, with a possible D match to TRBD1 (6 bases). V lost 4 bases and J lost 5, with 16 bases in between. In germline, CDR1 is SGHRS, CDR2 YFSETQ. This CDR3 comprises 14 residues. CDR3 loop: CASSPGQKEDEQYF. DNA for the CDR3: TGCGCCAGCAGCCCCGGACAGAAAGAAGACGAGCAGTACTTC.

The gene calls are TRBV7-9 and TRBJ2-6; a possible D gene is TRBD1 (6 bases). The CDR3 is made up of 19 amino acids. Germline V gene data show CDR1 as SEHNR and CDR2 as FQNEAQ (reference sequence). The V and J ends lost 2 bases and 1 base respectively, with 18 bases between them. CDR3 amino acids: CASSLRAGDAISGANVLTF. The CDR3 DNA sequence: TGTGCCAGCAGCTTAAGGGCAGGGGATGCTATATCTGGGGCCAACGTCCTGACTTTC. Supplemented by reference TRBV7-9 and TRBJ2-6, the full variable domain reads DTGVSQNPRHKITKRGQNVTFRCDPISEHNRLYWYRQTLGQGPEFLTYFQNEAQLEKSRLLSDRFSAERPKGSFSTLEIQRTEQGDSAMYLCASSLRAGDAISGANVLTFGAGSRLTVL.

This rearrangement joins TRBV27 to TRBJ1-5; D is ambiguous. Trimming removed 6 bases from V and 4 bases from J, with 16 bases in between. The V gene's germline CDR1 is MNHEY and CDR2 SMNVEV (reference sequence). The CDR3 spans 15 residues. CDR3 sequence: CASSPRGGWNQPQHF. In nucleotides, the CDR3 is TGTGCCAGCAGCCCCCGTGGAGGGTGGAATCAGCCCCAGCATTTT.

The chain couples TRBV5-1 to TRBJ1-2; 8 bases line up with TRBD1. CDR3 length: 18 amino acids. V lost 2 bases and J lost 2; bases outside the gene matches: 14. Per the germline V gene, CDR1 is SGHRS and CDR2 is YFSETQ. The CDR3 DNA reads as TGCGCCAGCAGCTTAAGGGTCCCGGGACAGGACTTGAACTATGGCTACACCTTC. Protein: CASSLRVPGQDLNYGYTF.

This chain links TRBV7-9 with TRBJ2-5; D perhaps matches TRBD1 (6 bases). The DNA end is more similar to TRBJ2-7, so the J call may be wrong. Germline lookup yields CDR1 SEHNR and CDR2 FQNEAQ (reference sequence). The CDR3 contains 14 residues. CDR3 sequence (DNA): TGTGCCAGCAGCTTAAACAGGGATCCGTACGAGCAGTACTTC. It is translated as CASSLNRDPYEQYF.

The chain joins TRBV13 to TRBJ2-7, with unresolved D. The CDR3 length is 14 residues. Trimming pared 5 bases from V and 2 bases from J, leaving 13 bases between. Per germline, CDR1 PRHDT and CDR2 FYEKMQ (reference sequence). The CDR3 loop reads CASSPRGRAYEQYF. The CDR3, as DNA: TGTGCCAGCAGCCCCCGCGGCAGAGCCTACGAGCAGTACTTC.

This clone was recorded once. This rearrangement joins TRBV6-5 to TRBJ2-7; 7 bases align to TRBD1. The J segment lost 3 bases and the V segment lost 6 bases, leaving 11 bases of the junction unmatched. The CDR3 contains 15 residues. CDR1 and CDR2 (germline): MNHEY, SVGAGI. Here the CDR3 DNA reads TGTGCCAGCAGACCCTATGAGGGACAGAGCTACGAGCAGTACTTC. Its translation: CASRPYEGQSYEQYF.

The CDR3 spells CASSFGQGWGETQYF. The CDR3 DNA sequence: TGCGCCAGCAGCTTTGGCCAGGGGTGGGGAGAGACCCAGTACTTC. The chain recombines TRBV5-1 with TRBJ2-5, with D possibly TRBD1 on 6 matching bases. The ends were cut back, 2 bases at V and 4 bases at J, with 15 bases in the middle. The germline CDR1 and CDR2 sequences are SGHRS and YFSETQ. The length of the CDR3 is 15 residues.

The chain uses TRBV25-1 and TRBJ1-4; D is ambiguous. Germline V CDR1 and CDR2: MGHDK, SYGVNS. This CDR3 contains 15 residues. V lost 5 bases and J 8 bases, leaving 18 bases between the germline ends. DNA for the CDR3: TGTGCCAGCAGTTCCCTCCGAGGAAGCGACGAAAAACTGTTTTTT. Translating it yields CASSSLRGSDEKLFF.

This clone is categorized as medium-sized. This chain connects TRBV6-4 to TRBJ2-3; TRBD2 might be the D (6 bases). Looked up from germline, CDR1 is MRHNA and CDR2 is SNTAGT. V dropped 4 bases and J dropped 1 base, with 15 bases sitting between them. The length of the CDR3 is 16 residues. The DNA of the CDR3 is TGTGCCAGCAGTGTCCTGGGAGGCGGGGGCACAGATACGCAGTATTTT. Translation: CASSVLGGGGTDTQYF.

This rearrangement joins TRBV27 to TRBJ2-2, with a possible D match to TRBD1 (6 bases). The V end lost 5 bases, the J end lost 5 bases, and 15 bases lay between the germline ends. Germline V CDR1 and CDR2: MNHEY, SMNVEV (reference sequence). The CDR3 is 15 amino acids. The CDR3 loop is CASSIRGLETGELFF. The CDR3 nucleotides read TGTGCCAGCAGTATCAGGGGATTGGAGACCGGGGAGCTGTTTTTT.

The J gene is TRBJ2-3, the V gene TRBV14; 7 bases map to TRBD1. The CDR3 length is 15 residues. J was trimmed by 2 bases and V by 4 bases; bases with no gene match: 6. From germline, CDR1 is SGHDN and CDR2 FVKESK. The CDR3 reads CASSPTGQYTDTQYF. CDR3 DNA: TGTGCCAGCAGCCCCACGGGACAGTACACAGATACGCAGTATTTT.